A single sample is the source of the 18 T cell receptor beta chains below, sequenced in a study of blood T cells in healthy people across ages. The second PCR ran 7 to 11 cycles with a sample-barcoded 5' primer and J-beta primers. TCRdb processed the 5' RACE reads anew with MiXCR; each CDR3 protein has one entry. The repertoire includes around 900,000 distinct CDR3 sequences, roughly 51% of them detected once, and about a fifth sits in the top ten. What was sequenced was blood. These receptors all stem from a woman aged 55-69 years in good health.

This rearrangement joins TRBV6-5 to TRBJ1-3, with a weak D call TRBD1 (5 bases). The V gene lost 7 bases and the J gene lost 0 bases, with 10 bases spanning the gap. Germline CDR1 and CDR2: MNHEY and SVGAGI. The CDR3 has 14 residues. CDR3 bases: TGTGCCAGCACAAGACAGCCCTCTGGAAACACCATATATTTT. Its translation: CASTRQPSGNTIYF.

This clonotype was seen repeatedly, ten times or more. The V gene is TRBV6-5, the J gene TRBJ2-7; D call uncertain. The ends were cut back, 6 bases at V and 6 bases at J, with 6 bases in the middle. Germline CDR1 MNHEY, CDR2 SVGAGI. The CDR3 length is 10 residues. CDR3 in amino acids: CASSFSEQYF. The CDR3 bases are TGTGCCAGCAGCTTCTCCGAGCAGTACTTC.

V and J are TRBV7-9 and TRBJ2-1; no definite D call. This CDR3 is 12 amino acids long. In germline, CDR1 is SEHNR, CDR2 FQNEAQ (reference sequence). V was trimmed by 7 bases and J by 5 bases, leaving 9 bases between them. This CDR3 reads CASIYVNNEQFF. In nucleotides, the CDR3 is TGTGCCAGCATCTATGTCAACAATGAGCAGTTCTTC.

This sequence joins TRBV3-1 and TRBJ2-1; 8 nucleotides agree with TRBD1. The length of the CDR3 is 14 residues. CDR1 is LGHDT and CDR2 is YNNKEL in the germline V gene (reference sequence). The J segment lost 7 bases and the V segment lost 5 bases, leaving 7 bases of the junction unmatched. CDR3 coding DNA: TGTGCCAGCAGCACGGGACAGGCTATTAATGAGCAGTTCTTC. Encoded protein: CASSTGQAINEQFF.

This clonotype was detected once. As DNA, the CDR3 is TGCGCCAGCAGCCCACGGCCCCCCGGTGGGGATCTGAACACTGAAGCTTTCTTT. This translates into CASSPRPPGGDLNTEAFF. The chain uses TRBV4-1 and TRBJ1-1; D ambiguous. Germline CDR1 is MGHRA and CDR2 is YSYEKL. The CDR3 loop spans 18 amino acids. Trimming pared 4 bases from V and 0 bases from J, leaving 21 bases between.

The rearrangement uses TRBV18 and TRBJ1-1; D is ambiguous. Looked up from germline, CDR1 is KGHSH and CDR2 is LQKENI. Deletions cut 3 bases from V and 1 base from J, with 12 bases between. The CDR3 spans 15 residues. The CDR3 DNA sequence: TGTGCCAGCTCACCCCTCCAGGTGGAGAACACTGAAGCTTTCTTT. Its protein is CASSPLQVENTEAFF.

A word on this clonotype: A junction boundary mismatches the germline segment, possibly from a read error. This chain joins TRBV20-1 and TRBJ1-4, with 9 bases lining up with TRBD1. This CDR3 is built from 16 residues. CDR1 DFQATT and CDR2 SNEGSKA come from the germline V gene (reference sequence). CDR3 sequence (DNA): TGCAGTGCCAGAGCTGGACAGGGGTCTACTAATGAAAAACTGTTTTTT. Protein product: CSARAGQGSTNEKLFF.

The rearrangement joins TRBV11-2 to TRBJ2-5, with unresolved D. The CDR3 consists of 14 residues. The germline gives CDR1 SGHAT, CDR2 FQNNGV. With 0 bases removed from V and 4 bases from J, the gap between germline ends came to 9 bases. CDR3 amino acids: CASSLEAWRETQYF. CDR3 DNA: TGTGCCAGCAGCTTAGAGGCGTGGAGAGAGACCCAGTACTTC.

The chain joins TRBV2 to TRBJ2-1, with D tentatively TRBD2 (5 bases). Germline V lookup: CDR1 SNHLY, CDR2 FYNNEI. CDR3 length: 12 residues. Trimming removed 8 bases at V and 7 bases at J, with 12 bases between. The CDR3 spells CASPAAGNEQFF. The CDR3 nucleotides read TGTGCCAGCCCAGCGGCTGGGAATGAGCAGTTCTTC.

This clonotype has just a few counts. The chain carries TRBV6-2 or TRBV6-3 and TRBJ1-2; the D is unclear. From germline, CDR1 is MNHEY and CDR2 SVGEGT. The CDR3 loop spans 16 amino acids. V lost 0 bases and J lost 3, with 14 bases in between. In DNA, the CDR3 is TGTGCCAGCAGTTACTCCCAGCCCCGACCCGACTATGGCTACACCTTC. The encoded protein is CASSYSQPRPDYGYTF.

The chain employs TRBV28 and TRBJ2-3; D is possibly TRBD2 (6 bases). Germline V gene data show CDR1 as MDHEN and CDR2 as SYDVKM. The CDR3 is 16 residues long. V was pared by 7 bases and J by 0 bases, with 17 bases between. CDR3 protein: CASNGISGLSTDTQYF. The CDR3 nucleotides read TGTGCCAGCAATGGTATTAGCGGCCTGAGCACAGATACGCAGTATTTT.

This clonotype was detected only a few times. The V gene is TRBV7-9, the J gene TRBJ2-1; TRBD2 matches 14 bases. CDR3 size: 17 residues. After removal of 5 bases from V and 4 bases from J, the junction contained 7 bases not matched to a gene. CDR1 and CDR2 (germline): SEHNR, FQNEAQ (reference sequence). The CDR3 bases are TGTGCCAGCAGCCAAGGACTAGCGGGAGGAAGATACAATGAGCAGTTCTTC. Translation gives CASSQGLAGGRYNEQFF. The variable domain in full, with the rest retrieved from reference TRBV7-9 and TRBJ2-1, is DTGVSQNPRHKITKRGQNVTFRCDPISEHNRLYWYRQTLGQGPEFLTYFQNEAQLEKSRLLSDRFSAERPKGSFSTLEIQRTEQGDSAMYLCASSQGLAGGRYNEQFFGPGTRLTVL.

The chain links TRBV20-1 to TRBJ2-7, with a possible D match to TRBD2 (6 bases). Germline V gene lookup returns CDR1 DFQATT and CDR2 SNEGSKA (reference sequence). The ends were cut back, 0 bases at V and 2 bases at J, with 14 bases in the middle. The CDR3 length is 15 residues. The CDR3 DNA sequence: TGCAGTGCTAGAGATAGGCGGGATCCGCCCTACGAGCAGTACTTC. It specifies CSARDRRDPPYEQYF.

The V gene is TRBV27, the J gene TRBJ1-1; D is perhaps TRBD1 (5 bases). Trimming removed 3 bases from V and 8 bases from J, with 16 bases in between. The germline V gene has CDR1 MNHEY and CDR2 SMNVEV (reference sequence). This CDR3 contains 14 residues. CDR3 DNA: TGTGCCAGCAGTTTGGGACTGAGAGGGTCCGAAGCTTTCTTT. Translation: CASSLGLRGSEAFF.

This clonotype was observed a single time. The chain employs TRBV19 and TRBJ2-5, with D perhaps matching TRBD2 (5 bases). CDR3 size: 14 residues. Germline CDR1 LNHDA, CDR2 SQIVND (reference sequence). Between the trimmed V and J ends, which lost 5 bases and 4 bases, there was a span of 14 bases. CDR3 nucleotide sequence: TGTGCCAGTAGTGCCTCGCTAGGAGGAGAGACCCAGTACTTC. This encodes CASSASLGGETQYF. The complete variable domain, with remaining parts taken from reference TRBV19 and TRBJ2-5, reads DGGITQSPKYLFRKEGQNVTLSCEQNLNHDAMYWYRQDPGQGLRLIYYSQIVNDFQKGDIAEGYSVSREKKESFPLTVTSAQKNPTAFYLCASSASLGGETQYFGPGTRLLVL.

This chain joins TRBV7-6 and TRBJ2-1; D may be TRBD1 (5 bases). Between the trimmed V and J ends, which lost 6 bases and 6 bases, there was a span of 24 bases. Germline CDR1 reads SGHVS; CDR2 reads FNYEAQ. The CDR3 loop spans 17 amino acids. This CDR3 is CASSVGVVGKRTNEQFF. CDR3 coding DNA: TGTGCCAGCAGTGTAGGGGTCGTCGGAAAGAGGACCAATGAGCAGTTCTTC.

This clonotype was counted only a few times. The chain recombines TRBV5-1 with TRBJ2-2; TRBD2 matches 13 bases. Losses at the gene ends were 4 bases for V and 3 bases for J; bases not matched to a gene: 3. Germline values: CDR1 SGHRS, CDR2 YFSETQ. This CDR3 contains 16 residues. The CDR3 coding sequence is TGCGCCAGCAGCCCCGGACTAGCGGGAGACACCGGGGAGCTGTTTTTT. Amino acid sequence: CASSPGLAGDTGELFF. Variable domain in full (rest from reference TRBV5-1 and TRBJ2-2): KAGVTQTPRYLIKTRGQQVTLSCSPISGHRSVSWYQQTPGQGLQFLFEYFSETQRNKGNFPGRFSGRQFSNSRSEMNVSTLELGDSALYLCASSPGLAGDTGELFFGEGSRLTVL.

CDR3 sequence (DNA): TGTGCCAGCAGCCCAAAGGGGGGTCCCTACGAGCAGTACTTC. Amino acids: CASSPKGGPYEQYF. The V call is TRBV28, the J call TRBJ2-7; D may correspond to TRBD1 or TRBD2 (6 bases each). V was cut by 6 bases and J by 2 bases, with 14 bases left in between. Per the germline V gene, CDR1 is MDHEN and CDR2 is SYDVKM. This CDR3 has 14 amino acids.